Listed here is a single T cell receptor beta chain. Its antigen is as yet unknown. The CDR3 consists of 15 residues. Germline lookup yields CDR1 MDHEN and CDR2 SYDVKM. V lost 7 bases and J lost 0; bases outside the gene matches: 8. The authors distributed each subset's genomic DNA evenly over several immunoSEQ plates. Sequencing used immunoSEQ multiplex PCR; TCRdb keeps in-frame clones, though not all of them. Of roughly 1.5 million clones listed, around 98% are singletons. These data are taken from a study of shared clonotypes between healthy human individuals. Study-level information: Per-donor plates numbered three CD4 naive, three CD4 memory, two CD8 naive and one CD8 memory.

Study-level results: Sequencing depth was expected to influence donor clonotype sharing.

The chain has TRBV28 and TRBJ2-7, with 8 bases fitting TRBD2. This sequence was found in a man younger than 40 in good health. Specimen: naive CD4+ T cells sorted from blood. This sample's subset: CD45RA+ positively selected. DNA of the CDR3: TGTGCCAGCATCCCCGGGGCGGGAGGCTCCTACGAGCAGTACTTC. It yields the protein CASIPGAGGSYEQYF.